The present entry profiles one T cell receptor (beta chain) with its context. These data are taken from a study of cytomegalovirus exposure and HLA in healthy donors. Primers included in the PCR were 60 Vbeta and 13 Jbeta primers. Method: immunoSEQ multiplex PCR; TCRdb's copy keeps in-frame clones and lacks some. The sample consists of over 120,000 clones, around 74% of them appearing once. Germline V gene sequence: CDR1 SGHRS, CDR2 YFSETQ. The CDR3 totals 15 residues. V was shortened by 0 bases and J by 0 bases, with 6 bases between the two germline ends. This TCR was sampled from a man younger than 30 in good health and CMV-seropositive. The gene calls are TRBV5-1 and TRBJ1-4; D is uncertain. Input material: PBMCs. For the CDR3, the DNA is TGCGCCAGCAGCTTGGACAGATCAACTAATGAAAAACTGTTTTTT. Protein product: CASSLDRSTNEKLFF. Looking up the rest from reference TRBV5-1 and TRBJ1-4 gives the full variable domain: KAGVTQTPRYLIKTRGQQVTLSCSPISGHRSVSWYQQTPGQGLQFLFEYFSETQRNKGNFPGRFSGRQFSNSRSEMNVSTLELGDSALYLCASSLDRSTNEKLFFGSGTQLSVL.